These 15 T cell receptor beta chains originate from one sample sequenced in a study of cytomegalovirus exposure and HLA in healthy donors. Libraries were prepared by immunoSEQ multiplex PCR; TCRdb keeps only in-frame clonotypes and omits some of them. The sample contains over 200,000 clones, roughly 85% of which appear only once. The sequenced sample consisted of PBMCs. These receptors originate from a woman aged 18-29 years in good health and CMV-seronegative.

The chain joins TRBV13 to TRBJ1-1; 8 bases map to TRBD1. The CDR3 runs to 13 residues. V dropped 3 bases and J dropped 6; count of bases not matched to a gene: 3. CDR1 and CDR2 (germline): PRHDT, FYEKMQ (reference sequence). The CDR3 DNA reads as TGTGCCAGCAGCTTCGGGACAGGCGCTGAAGCTTTCTTT. Its protein is CASSFGTGAEAFF.

This chain links TRBV7-3 with TRBJ2-5; maybe TRBD2 (6 bases). This CDR3 is 14 amino acids long. The V and J ends lost 5 bases and 1 base respectively, with 11 bases between them. Germline CDR1 reads SGHTA; CDR2 reads FQGTGA. CDR3 nucleotide sequence: TGTGCCAGCAGCCGGGACTCGAGCCAAGAGACCCAGTACTTC. Encoded protein: CASSRDSSQETQYF.

Points on this clone: The missing conserved phenylalanine or tryptophan at the end of this CDR3 makes a read error likely. Because the CDR3's place on the DNA is in doubt, the DNA is left out and the CDR3 is given as listed by TCRdb. This chain connects TRBV5-3 to TRBJ2-7; TRBD2 is the table's D call, not checked against the DNA. TRBV5-3 has ORF status, its function being uncertain. The length of the CDR3 is 8 amino acids, counting both ends. The CDR3 reads CARSSSGD.

The J gene is TRBJ1-1, the V gene TRBV29-1; D remains ambiguous. CDR3 size: 12 residues. CDR1 is SQVTM, CDR2 ANQGSEA, per germline. Trimming pared 4 bases from V and 5 bases from J, leaving 11 bases between. CDR3 bases: TGCAGCGTTGGTAGGGAGGAGACTGAAGCTTTCTTT. Encoded protein: CSVGREETEAFF.

The V gene is TRBV18, the J gene TRBJ1-5, with D unresolved. V was trimmed by 3 bases and J by 0 bases, leaving 3 bases between them. Germline V lookup: CDR1 KGHSH, CDR2 LQKENI. This CDR3 is 13 amino acids long. The CDR3: CASSPYSNQPQHF. The CDR3 DNA reads as TGTGCCAGCTCACCCTATAGCAATCAGCCCCAGCATTTT.

The chain carries TRBV10-2 and TRBJ1-3; no firm D call. CDR1 and CDR2 (germline): WSHSY, SAAADI. This CDR3 has 13 amino acids. Trimming took off 7 bases at V and 0 bases at J, with 7 bases between the two ends. CDR3 in amino acids: CASTPGSGNTIYF. Here the CDR3 DNA reads TGCGCCAGCACTCCTGGCTCTGGAAACACCATATATTTT.

The rearrangement uses TRBV2 and TRBJ2-7; 10 bases are a match to TRBD1. The CDR3 contains 15 residues. Germline V gene sequence: CDR1 SNHLY, CDR2 FYNNEI. The V and J ends lost 4 bases and 3 bases, in that order; junction bases with no gene match: 6. CDR3 amino acids: CASSVQGQGRYEQYF. CDR3 nucleotides: TGTGCCAGCAGTGTCCAGGGACAGGGGCGCTACGAGCAGTACTTC.

The V gene is TRBV30, the J gene TRBJ2-6; 9 bases are a match to TRBD1. The CDR3 contains 19 residues. Per germline, CDR1 GTSNPN and CDR2 SVGIG (reference sequence). Trimming took 3 bases from V and 4 from J; bases not matched to a gene: 16. The CDR3 reads CAWSAPWWGQGPGANVLTF. CDR3 DNA sequence: TGTGCCTGGAGCGCGCCATGGTGGGGACAGGGTCCCGGGGCCAACGTCCTGACTTTC.

The V and J genes are TRBV11-2 and TRBJ2-1; D perhaps matches TRBD1 (5 bases). V dropped 4 bases and J dropped 5 bases, with 18 bases sitting between them. CDR1 and CDR2 (germline): SGHAT, FQNNGV. The CDR3 totals 16 residues. The DNA for the CDR3 is TGTGCCAGCAGCTCGAACCCCAGGGTTCGGGACAATGAGCAGTTCTTC. Translation gives CASSSNPRVRDNEQFF.

The genes are TRBV28 and TRBJ1-2; tentatively, D is TRBD1 (6 bases). Deletions cut 5 bases from V and 3 bases from J, with 16 bases between. Per the germline V gene, CDR1 is MDHEN and CDR2 is SYDVKM. The CDR3 contains 15 residues. The CDR3 coding sequence is TGTGCCAGCAGTCCTCGCCGGGGGGGCGACTATGGCTACACCTTC. This gives the protein CASSPRRGGDYGYTF.

The gene calls are TRBV19 and TRBJ2-7; 7 positions agree with TRBD1. CDR3 length: 13 amino acids. J lost 2 bases, V lost 6 bases, and 4 bases had no gene match. Germline CDR1 is LNHDA and CDR2 is SQIVND (reference sequence). The CDR3 sequence is CASSKGTAYEQYF. DNA for the CDR3: TGTGCCAGTAGCAAGGGGACAGCCTACGAGCAGTACTTC.

The rearrangement joins TRBV6-5 to TRBJ2-7, with D tentatively TRBD1 (6 bases). CDR1 is MNHEY, CDR2 SVGAGI, per germline. The CDR3 spans 15 residues. The V gene lost 0 bases and the J gene lost 3 bases, with 12 bases spanning the gap. CDR3 DNA: TGTGCCAGCAGTTACTCCGCAAGGGGGAGCTACGAGCAGTACTTC. Amino acid sequence: CASSYSARGSYEQYF.

The CDR3 region has the DNA TGCGCCAGCAGCGTGCAGGGTACGGACACTGAAGCTTTCTTT. Translation gives CASSVQGTDTEAFF. V and J are TRBV5-1 and TRBJ1-1, with a possible D match to TRBD1 (5 bases). V was pared by 4 bases and J by 3 bases, with 13 bases between. Germline CDR1 SGHRS, CDR2 YFSETQ. The CDR3 covers 14 residues.

This chain uses TRBV30 with TRBJ2-1; TRBD2 matches at 8 bases. The V segment lost 0 bases and the J segment 9 bases; nucleotides outside the gene matches: 10. The CDR3 has 15 residues. Germline assignment: CDR1 GTSNPN and CDR2 SVGIG (reference sequence). CDR3 DNA: TGTGCCTGGAGTGTAAACGGGAGGGCCAGCAGTGAGCAGTTCTTC. This encodes CAWSVNGRASSEQFF.

This clone was seen a single time. The rearrangement uses TRBV28 and TRBJ1-2; 12 bases fit TRBD1. The V and J ends lost 6 bases and 9 bases, in that order; junction bases with no gene match: 5. This CDR3 has 13 amino acids. CDR1 MDHEN and CDR2 SYDVKM come from the germline V gene. CDR3 loop: CASSLGQGASYTF. The CDR3 nucleotides are TGTGCCAGCAGCCTGGGACAGGGGGCGAGCTACACCTTC.